This entry describes one T cell receptor (beta chain). Its target is not known. The source of the sample is a study of OX40 agonist ivuxolimab in advanced cancers. For the study at large: Anti-PD-1, anti-PD-L1 or anti-CTLA-4 therapy given earlier was allowed, and 30% to 45% had some. Three dose-escalation patients had partial responses: one with hepatocellular carcinoma and two with cutaneous melanoma. Points from the study as a whole: Expanded peripheral T-cell antigen specificity went undetermined. Researchers report that CD8+ T cells had, on average, more expanded clones than CD4+.

This CDR3 spans 16 amino acids. The germline V gene has CDR1 SGHRS and CDR2 YFSETQ. V dropped 7 bases and J dropped 1; count of bases not matched to a gene: 14. Assay: immunoSEQ multiplex PCR; the TCRdb copy retains only in-frame clones and omits some. The sample records about 82,000 clones, 83% being singletons. Sequencing used CD4+ or CD8+ T cells sorted from blood, obtained in a trial of the OX40 agonist ivuxolimab. The chain employs TRBV5-1 and TRBJ2-7, with 7 bases matching TRBD1. The clonotype was recovered from an adult with an advanced solid tumor such as melanoma, head and neck, liver or kidney cancer. In DNA form, the CDR3 reads TGCGCCAGCTATAGGACAGGTAAAGGTAAGTCCTACGAGCAGTACTTC. Translation: CASYRTGKGKSYEQYF.